The rows below give T cell receptor beta chains drawn from one sample of a study of blood T cell repertoires in COVID-19. Data came from immunoSEQ multiplex PCR; TCRdb stores just in-frame clones and leaves some out. The repertoire holds about 100,000 clones, roughly 85% seen once, with 2% to 2.5% in the top ten. The sample was peripheral blood. The receptors originated from a human donor in a cohort sampled during active COVID-19. CDR3s include the opening cysteine and the closing phenylalanine or tryptophan. The D gene is left open where the match is weak. Clone size is given for some rows only: seen once, a few or many times, or a class if the clone is expanded.

size	V	D	J	length	CDR3	DNA
few	TRBV5-6	TRBD1	TRBJ1-6	14	CASRAGTGHSPLHF	TGTGCCAGCAGGGCCGGGACAGGGCATTCACCCCTCCACTTT
.	TRBV30	TRBD2	TRBJ2-5	14	CAWSLAGSQETQYF	TGTGCCTGGTCTCTAGCGGGGAGCCAAGAGACCCAGTACTTC
few	TRBV10-1	.	TRBJ2-1	18	CASSDSVSVAGSYNEQFF	TGCGCCAGCAGTGACTCTGTCTCAGTCGCGGGCTCCTACAATGAGCAGTTCTTC
few	TRBV7-9	TRBD2	TRBJ2-7	12	CASTLGRAEQYF	TGTGCCAGCACCCTGGGGAGGGCCGAGCAGTACTTC
.	TRBV3-1/TRBV3-2	TRBD2	TRBJ2-3	16	CASSPWTSGGPDTQYF	TGTGCCAGCAGCCCGTGGACTAGCGGGGGGCCAGATACGCAGTATTTT
.	TRBV7-6	.	TRBJ2-2	15	CASSLAATGPGELFF	TGTGCCAGCAGCTTAGCGGCCACAGGGCCCGGGGAGCTGTTTTTT
.	TRBV3-1/TRBV3-2	.	TRBJ2-7	15	CASSQTGTLSYEQYF	TGTGCCAGCAGCCAAACCGGGACATTATCCTACGAGCAGTACTTC
.	TRBV29-1	TRBD1	TRBJ1-2	12	CSVEQGGYGYTF	TGCAGCGTTGAACAGGGGGGCTATGGCTACACCTTC
.	TRBV11-2	.	TRBJ2-2	14	CASSTIQGTGELFF	TGTGCCAGCAGCACGATACAGGGCACCGGGGAGCTGTTTTTT
.	TRBV9	.	TRBJ1-1	14	CASSVQGQNTEAFF	TGTGCCAGCAGCGTACAGGGGCAGAACACTGAAGCTTTCTTT
.	TRBV19	TRBD2	TRBJ2-3	16	CASSIIAGGLTDTQYF	TGTGCCAGTAGTATAATAGCGGGGGGCCTCACAGATACGCAGTATTTT
.	TRBV29-1	.	TRBJ1-5	13	CSVTDSSNQPQHF	TGCAGCGTAACGGACAGTAGCAATCAGCCCCAGCATTTT
.	TRBV20-1	TRBD1	TRBJ2-4	15	CSASGQGRAKNIQYF	TGCAGTGCTAGTGGACAGGGAAGAGCCAAAAACATTCAGTACTTC
.	TRBV5-5	.	TRBJ2-3	14	CASSPRPGEDTQYF	TGTGCCAGCAGCCCTCGTCCGGGAGAAGATACGCAGTATTTT
.	TRBV7-2	.	TRBJ1-2	17	CASSLDAGPLLNYGYTF	TGTGCCAGCAGCTTAGATGCGGGGCCCCTACTTAACTATGGCTACACCTTC
.	TRBV19	.	TRBJ1-5	15	CASSIIGELNQPQHF	TGTGCCAGTAGTATCATCGGGGAACTCAATCAGCCCCAGCATTTT